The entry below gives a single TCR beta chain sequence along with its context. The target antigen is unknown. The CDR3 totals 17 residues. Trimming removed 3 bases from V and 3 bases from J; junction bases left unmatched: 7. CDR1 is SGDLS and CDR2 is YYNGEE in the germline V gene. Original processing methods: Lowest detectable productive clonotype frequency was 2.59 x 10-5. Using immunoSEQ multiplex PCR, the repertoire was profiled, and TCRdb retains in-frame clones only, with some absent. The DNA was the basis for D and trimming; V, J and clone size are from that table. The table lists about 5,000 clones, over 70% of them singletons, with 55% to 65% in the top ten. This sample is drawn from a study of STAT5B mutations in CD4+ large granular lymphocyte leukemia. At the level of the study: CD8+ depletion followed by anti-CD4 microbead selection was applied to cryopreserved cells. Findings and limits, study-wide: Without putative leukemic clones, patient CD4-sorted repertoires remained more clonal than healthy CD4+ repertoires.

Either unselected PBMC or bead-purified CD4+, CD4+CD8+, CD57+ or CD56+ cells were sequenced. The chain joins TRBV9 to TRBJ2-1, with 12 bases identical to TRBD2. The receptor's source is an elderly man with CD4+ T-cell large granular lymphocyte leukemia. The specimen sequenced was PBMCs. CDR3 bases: TGTGCCAGCAGCGGACTAGCGGGAGACCCTTTCTACAATGAGCAGTTCTTC. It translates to CASSGLAGDPFYNEQFF.